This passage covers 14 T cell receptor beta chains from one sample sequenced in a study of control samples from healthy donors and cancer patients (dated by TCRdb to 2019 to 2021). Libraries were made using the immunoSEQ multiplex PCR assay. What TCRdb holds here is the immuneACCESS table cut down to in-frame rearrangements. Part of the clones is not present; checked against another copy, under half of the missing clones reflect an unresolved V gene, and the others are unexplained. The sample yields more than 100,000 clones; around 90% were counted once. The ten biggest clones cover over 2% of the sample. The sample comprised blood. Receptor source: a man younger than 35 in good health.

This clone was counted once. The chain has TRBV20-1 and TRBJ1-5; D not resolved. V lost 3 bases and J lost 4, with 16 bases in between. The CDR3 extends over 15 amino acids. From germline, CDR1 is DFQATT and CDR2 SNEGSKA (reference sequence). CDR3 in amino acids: CSASWGDELNQPQHF. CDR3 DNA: TGCAGTGCTAGTTGGGGTGATGAGTTGAATCAGCCCCAGCATTTT.

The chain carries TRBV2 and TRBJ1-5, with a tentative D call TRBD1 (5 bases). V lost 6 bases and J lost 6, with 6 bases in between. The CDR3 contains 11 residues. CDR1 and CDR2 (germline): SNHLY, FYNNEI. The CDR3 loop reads CASRGGQPQHF. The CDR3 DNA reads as TGTGCCAGCAGGGGGGGTCAGCCCCAGCATTTT.

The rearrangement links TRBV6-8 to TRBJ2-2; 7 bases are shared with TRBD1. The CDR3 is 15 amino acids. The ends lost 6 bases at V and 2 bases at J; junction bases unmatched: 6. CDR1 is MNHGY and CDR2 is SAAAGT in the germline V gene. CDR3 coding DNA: TGTGCCAGCAGGGACAGGCCACCAAACACCGGGGAGCTGTTTTTT. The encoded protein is CASRDRPPNTGELFF.

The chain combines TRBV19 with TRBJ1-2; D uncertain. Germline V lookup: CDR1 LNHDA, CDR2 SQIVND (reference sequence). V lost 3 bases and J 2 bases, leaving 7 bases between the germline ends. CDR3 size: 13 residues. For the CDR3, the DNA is TGTGCCAGTAGTATCGAACAGAACTATGGCTACACCTTC. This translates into CASSIEQNYGYTF.

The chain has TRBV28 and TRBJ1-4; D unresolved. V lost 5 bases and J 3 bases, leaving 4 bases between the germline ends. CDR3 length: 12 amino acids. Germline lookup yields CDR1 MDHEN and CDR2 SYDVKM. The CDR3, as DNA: TGTGCCAGCAGTGCGTCTAATGAAAAACTGTTTTTT. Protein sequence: CASSASNEKLFF.

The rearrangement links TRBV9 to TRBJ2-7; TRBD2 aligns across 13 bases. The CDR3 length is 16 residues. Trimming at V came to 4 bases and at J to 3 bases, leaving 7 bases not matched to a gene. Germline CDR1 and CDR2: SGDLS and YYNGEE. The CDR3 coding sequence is TGTGCCAGCAGCCCTGGGACTAGCGGGGCCTACTACGAGCAGTACTTC. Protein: CASSPGTSGAYYEQYF. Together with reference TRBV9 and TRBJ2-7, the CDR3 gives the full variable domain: DSGVTQTPKHLITATGQRVTLRCSPRSGDLSVYWYQQSLDQGLQFLIQYYNGEERAKGNILERFSAQQFPDLHSELNLSSLELGDSALYFCASSPGTSGAYYEQYFGPGTRLTVT.

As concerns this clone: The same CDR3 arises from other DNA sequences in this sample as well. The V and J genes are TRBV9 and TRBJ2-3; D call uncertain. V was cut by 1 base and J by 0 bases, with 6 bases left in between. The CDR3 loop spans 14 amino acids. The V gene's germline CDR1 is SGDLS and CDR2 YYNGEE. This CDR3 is CASSVRPSTDTQYF. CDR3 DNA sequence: TGTGCCAGCAGCGTACGGCCCAGCACAGATACGCAGTATTTT.

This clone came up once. Here the CDR3 DNA reads TGTGCCAGCAGTCCCCGAGGGGGGGCAGAATCCAGTGGCTACACCTTC. This encodes CASSPRGGAESSGYTF. The V and J genes are TRBV27 and TRBJ1-2, with a weak D call TRBD1 (6 bases). Germline V gene data show CDR1 as MNHEY and CDR2 as SMNVEV (reference sequence). V gave up 5 bases and J gave up 7 bases, with 23 bases separating them. The length of the CDR3 is 16 residues.

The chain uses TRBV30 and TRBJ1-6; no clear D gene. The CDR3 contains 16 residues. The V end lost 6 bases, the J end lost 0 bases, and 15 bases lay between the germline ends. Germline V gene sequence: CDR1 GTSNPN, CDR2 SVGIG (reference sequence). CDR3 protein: CACWTGSSSYNSPLHF. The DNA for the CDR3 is TGTGCCTGTTGGACGGGGAGTAGCTCCTATAATTCACCCCTCCACTTT.

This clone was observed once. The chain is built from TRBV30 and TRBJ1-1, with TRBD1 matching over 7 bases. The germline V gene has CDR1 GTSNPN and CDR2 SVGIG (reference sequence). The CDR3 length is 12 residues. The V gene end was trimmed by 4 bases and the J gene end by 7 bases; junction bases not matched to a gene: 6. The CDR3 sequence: CAWNRGLNEAFF. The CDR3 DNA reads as TGTGCCTGGAATAGGGGGCTAAATGAAGCTTTCTTT. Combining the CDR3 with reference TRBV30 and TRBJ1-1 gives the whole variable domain SQTIHQWPATLVQPVGSPLSLECTVEGTSNPNLYWYRQAAGRGLQLLFYSVGIGQISSEVPQNLSASRPQDRQFILSSKKLLLSDSGFYLCAWNRGLNEAFFGQGTRLTVV.

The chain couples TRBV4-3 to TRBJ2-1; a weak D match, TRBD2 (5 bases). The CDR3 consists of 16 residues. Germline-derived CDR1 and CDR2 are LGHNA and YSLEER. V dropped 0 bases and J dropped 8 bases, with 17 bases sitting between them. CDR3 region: CASSQDYGGPDYEQFF. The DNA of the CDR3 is TGCGCCAGCAGCCAAGATTATGGCGGGCCGGACTATGAGCAGTTCTTC.

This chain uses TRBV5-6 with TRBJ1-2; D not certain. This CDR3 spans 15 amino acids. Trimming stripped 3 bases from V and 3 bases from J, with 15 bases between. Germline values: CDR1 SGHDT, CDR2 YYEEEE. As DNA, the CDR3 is TGTGCCAGCAGCTCCCCGACGGAGATTGACTATGGCTACACCTTC. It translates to CASSSPTEIDYGYTF.

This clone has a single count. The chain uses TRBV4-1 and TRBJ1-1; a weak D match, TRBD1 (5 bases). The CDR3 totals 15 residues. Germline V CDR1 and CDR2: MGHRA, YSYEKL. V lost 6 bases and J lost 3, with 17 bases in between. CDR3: CASRLSTGLYTEAFF. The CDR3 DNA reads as TGCGCCAGCAGACTTTCTACAGGACTTTACACTGAAGCTTTCTTT.

CDR3 protein: CASRETSGDADTQYF. CDR3 nucleotides: TGTGCCAGCAGGGAGACTAGCGGGGACGCAGATACGCAGTATTTT. The V gene is TRBV6-4, the J gene TRBJ2-3; 11 positions agree with TRBD2. The CDR3 loop spans 15 amino acids. J was trimmed by 4 bases and V by 6 bases; bases with no gene match: 6. Looked up from germline, CDR1 is MRHNA and CDR2 is SNTAGT.